Presented here are 26 T cell receptor beta chains from one specimen sequenced in a study of T cell responses to AZD1222 COVID-19 vaccine. Profiled with immunoSEQ multiplex PCR; TCRdb holds only in-frame clones, not every one. The sample lists 150,000 to 200,000 clones, approximately 90% occurring once. The sequences come from peripheral blood, collected on day 0 of AZD1222 vaccination. The source of these receptors is an adult in good health.

The chain combines TRBV10-2 with TRBJ2-3, with D tentatively TRBD2 (5 bases). Trimming took 6 bases from V and 2 from J, leaving 21 bases between them. CDR1 is WSHSY and CDR2 is SAAADI in the germline V gene. The CDR3 spans 17 residues. The CDR3 DNA follows: TGCGCCAGCAGACCGGGGAATAGCGACGCTATCACAGATACGCAGTATTTT. Its protein product is CASRPGNSDAITDTQYF.

The CDR3 spells CASQSRSNYGYTF. CDR3 nucleotide sequence: TGTGCCAGTCAGAGCCGGTCGAACTATGGCTACACCTTC. The chain recombines TRBV19 with TRBJ1-2; D is undetermined. CDR1 LNHDA and CDR2 SQIVND come from the germline V gene (reference sequence). V was pared by 8 bases and J by 2 bases, with 12 bases between. The CDR3 totals 13 residues.

The rearrangement links TRBV7-9 to TRBJ2-3; the match to TRBD2 covers 7 bases. After removal of 8 bases from V and 2 bases from J, the junction contained 13 bases not matched to a gene. The CDR3 contains 16 residues. Germline loops: CDR1 SEHNR, CDR2 FQNEAQ (reference sequence). The CDR3 reads CASAHLFRGDTDTQYF. The CDR3 DNA reads as TGTGCCAGCGCCCACCTCTTCCGGGGGGACACAGATACGCAGTATTTT. The entire variable domain, with the rest obtained from reference TRBV7-9 and TRBJ2-3, is as follows: DTGVSQNPRHKITKRGQNVTFRCDPISEHNRLYWYRQTLGQGPEFLTYFQNEAQLEKSRLLSDRFSAERPKGSFSTLEIQRTEQGDSAMYLCASAHLFRGDTDTQYFGPGTRLTVL.

The chain combines TRBV19 with TRBJ1-4, with D possibly TRBD1 on 5 matching bases. Germline lookup yields CDR1 LNHDA and CDR2 SQIVND (reference sequence). The CDR3 extends over 13 amino acids. Trimming took 3 bases from V and 10 from J, leaving 12 bases between them. CDR3: CASSIGPGGKLFF. The CDR3 DNA follows: TGTGCCAGTAGTATTGGCCCGGGGGGAAAACTGTTTTTT.

This clone was counted a single time. V gene TRBV28 combines with J gene TRBJ1-6, with 9 nucleotides matching TRBD1. The V gene end was trimmed by 4 bases and the J gene end by 7 bases; junction bases not matched to a gene: 11. This CDR3 has 17 amino acids. In germline, CDR1 is MDHEN, CDR2 SYDVKM. This CDR3 is CASSSITGTGYNSPLHF. The CDR3 bases are TGTGCCAGCAGTTCGATTACCGGGACAGGGTACAATTCACCCCTCCACTTT.

V is TRBV6-5 and J is TRBJ2-5; no clear D. The germline V and J ends were trimmed by 0 bases and 7 bases, with 9 bases remaining between them. This CDR3 region has 13 residues. Germline V gene lookup returns CDR1 MNHEY and CDR2 SVGAGI. For the CDR3, the DNA is TGTGCCAGCAGTTACTCTGGCTCCGGGACCCAGTACTTC. Amino acids: CASSYSGSGTQYF.

The rearrangement links TRBV6-1 to TRBJ1-5; weak D call: TRBD1 (5 bases). Per germline, CDR1 MNHNS and CDR2 SASEGT. The CDR3 sequence is 16 residues long. Trimming shortened V by 4 bases and J by 3 bases, and 16 bases separated the two germline ends. CDR3 coding DNA: TGTGCCAGCAGTGCCTTGACAGCTGATTTCAATCAGCCCCAGCATTTT. It yields the protein CASSALTADFNQPQHF.

A single count supports this clone. The V and J genes are TRBV18 and TRBJ1-1, with unresolved D. The CDR3 has 13 residues. Germline-derived CDR1 and CDR2 are KGHSH and LQKENI. Between the trimmed V and J ends, which lost 6 bases and 4 bases, there was a span of 12 bases. Here the CDR3 DNA reads TGTGCCAGCTCCGCGGGCCCAGGCACTGAAGCTTTCTTT. Translating gives CASSAGPGTEAFF.

This clone was recorded only once. Other DNA sequences of this sample code for an identical CDR3. The gene calls are TRBV18 and TRBJ1-1; D may be TRBD1 (5 bases). The CDR3 is made up of 12 amino acids. Germline loops: CDR1 KGHSH, CDR2 LQKENI. Trimming removed 3 bases from V and 4 bases from J, with 6 bases in between. Here the CDR3 reads CASSPQGTEAFF. The CDR3 nucleotides read TGTGCCAGCTCACCGCAGGGCACTGAAGCTTTCTTT.

V usage is TRBV5-6 and J usage is TRBJ1-1, with unresolved D. CDR1 SGHDT and CDR2 YYEEEE come from the germline V gene. V lost 1 base and J lost 6, with 10 bases in between. The CDR3 loop spans 13 amino acids. CDR3 protein: CASSLFLSAEAFF. DNA for the CDR3: TGTGCCAGCAGCTTGTTTCTCTCCGCTGAAGCTTTCTTT.

The chain recombines TRBV3-1 (or the pseudogene TRBV3-2) with TRBJ2-5, with D possibly matching TRBD2 (5 bases). Germline CDR1 and CDR2: LGHDT and YNNKEL (reference sequence). Trimming removed 1 base at V and 5 bases at J, with 20 bases between. The CDR3 totals 17 residues. The CDR3 sequence: CASSQGALAGLAETQYF. The CDR3 nucleotides read TGTGCCAGCAGCCAAGGGGCGTTGGCAGGACTCGCGGAGACCCAGTACTTC.

This clone was observed once. V is TRBV5-6 and J is TRBJ2-7; D possibly corresponds to TRBD2 (6 bases). The CDR3 totals 15 residues. V lost 3 bases and J lost 3, with 16 bases in between. The germline CDR1 and CDR2 sequences are SGHDT and YYEEEE. The CDR3 DNA follows: TGTGCCAGCAGCTCCCCGGACTACCTTTACTACGAGCAGTACTTC. Amino acids: CASSSPDYLYYEQYF.

This sequence joins TRBV2 and TRBJ1-2, with D unclear. Germline V CDR1 and CDR2: SNHLY, FYNNEI. The V end was cut by 5 bases, the J end by 0 bases, with 7 bases between. The CDR3 contains 13 residues. In DNA form, the CDR3 reads TGTGCCAGCAGTCAGGATACTAACTATGGCTACACCTTC. This sequence encodes CASSQDTNYGYTF.

The chain couples TRBV7-6 to TRBJ2-1; unclear D gene. The germline V gene encodes CDR1 SGHVS and CDR2 FNYEAQ. This CDR3 is built from 12 residues. V lost 1 base to trimming and J lost 8 bases, with 6 bases between them. CDR3 sequence reads: CASSLGRDEQFF. The CDR3 DNA reads as TGTGCCAGCAGCTTAGGGAGAGATGAGCAGTTCTTC.

The chain is built from TRBV19 and TRBJ1-2, with 10 bases identical to TRBD1. CDR1 and CDR2 (germline): LNHDA, SQIVND (reference sequence). There are 14 residues in the CDR3. V trimming: 5 bases; J trimming: 4 bases; junction bases outside the gene matches: 4. CDR3 loop: CASSPRTGGYGYTF. CDR3 DNA: TGTGCCAGTAGTCCACGGACAGGGGGCTATGGCTACACCTTC.

About this clone itself: Other nucleotide sequences in the sample specify the same CDR3. The rearrangement uses TRBV7-9 and TRBJ1-1; no definite D call. The CDR3 runs 13 residues. V lost 5 bases, J lost 1 base, and 8 bases lay in between. CDR1 is SEHNR and CDR2 is FQNEAQ in the germline V gene (reference sequence). The CDR3 sequence is CASSPQKNTEAFF. CDR3 bases: TGTGCCAGCAGCCCTCAGAAGAACACTGAAGCTTTCTTT.

The chain couples TRBV12-3 or TRBV12-4 to TRBJ1-2; D is unclear. Trimming cost V 4 bases and J 1 base, with 7 bases left between them. The CDR3 totals 13 residues. CDR3 loop: CASSSPGNYGYTF. CDR3 sequence (DNA): TGTGCCAGCAGTTCTCCGGGTAACTATGGCTACACCTTC.

The rearrangement uses TRBV5-1 and TRBJ1-1, with D perhaps TRBD1 (5 bases). Trimming left V 5 bases short and J 1 base short, with 12 bases between. The CDR3 length is 14 residues. Germline V gene data show CDR1 as SGHRS and CDR2 as YFSETQ. In DNA, the CDR3 is TGCGCCAGCAGTCCGACAGAACAGAACACTGAAGCTTTCTTT. This codes for CASSPTEQNTEAFF.

This clone was seen only once. The rearrangement joins TRBV5-1 to TRBJ2-2, with a tentative D call TRBD2 (6 bases). The CDR3 covers 17 residues. V was cut by 3 bases and J by 2 bases, with 17 bases left in between. Germline V CDR1 and CDR2: SGHRS, YFSETQ. CDR3 in DNA: TGCGCCAGCAGCTCGGCGGAGGCGGGACCAAACACCGGGGAGCTGTTTTTT. This gives the protein CASSSAEAGPNTGELFF.

This chain links TRBV7-2 with TRBJ2-7, with TRBD1 as a possible D gene (5 bases). Trimming removed 1 base at V and 2 bases at J, with 15 bases between. Germline V gives CDR1 SGHTA, CDR2 FQGNSA. This CDR3 has 16 amino acids. CDR3 in DNA: TGTGCCAGCAGCTTAGATCTTGGCAGGGAAGCCTACGAGCAGTACTTC. Translation gives CASSLDLGREAYEQYF. Together with reference TRBV7-2 and TRBJ2-7, the CDR3 gives the full variable domain: GAGVSQSPSNKVTEKGKDVELRCDPISGHTALYWYRQSLGQGLEFLIYFQGNSAPDKSGLPSDRFSAERTGGSVSTLTIQRTQQEDSAVYLCASSLDLGREAYEQYFGPGTRLTVT.

The chain recombines TRBV4-1 with TRBJ2-7; D is unclear. V was shortened by 1 base and J by 1 base, with 14 bases between the two germline ends. Germline CDR1 reads MGHRA; CDR2 reads YSYEKL. This CDR3 comprises 16 residues. This CDR3 is CASSQGMPGGSYEQYF. CDR3 DNA sequence: TGCGCCAGCAGCCAAGGAATGCCAGGCGGTTCCTACGAGCAGTACTTC.

This sequence joins TRBV6-5 and TRBJ2-1; perhaps D is TRBD1 or TRBD2 (5 bases each). This CDR3 is 15 amino acids long. The germline gives CDR1 MNHEY, CDR2 SVGAGI. The V and J ends lost 6 bases and 4 bases respectively, with 16 bases between them. The CDR3 sequence: CASRIRDEGYNEQFF. In DNA form, the CDR3 reads TGTGCCAGCAGGATCCGGGACGAAGGATACAATGAGCAGTTCTTC.

A few counts support this clone. This chain joins TRBV15 and TRBJ1-1; no definite D call. Germline V gives CDR1 LNHNV, CDR2 YYDKDF (reference sequence). V dropped 5 bases and J dropped 1 base, with 5 bases sitting between them. The CDR3 is 12 residues long. The CDR3 DNA is TGTGCCACCAGCCTGGGGAACACTGAAGCTTTCTTT. This gives the protein CATSLGNTEAFF. The full variable domain, in which reference TRBV15 and TRBJ1-1 provide the parts outside the CDR3, is DAMVIQNPRYQVTQFGKPVTLSCSQTLNHNVMYWYQQKSSQAPKLLFHYYDKDFNNEADTPDNFQSRRPNTSFCFLDIRSPGLGDTAMYLCATSLGNTEAFFGQGTRLTVV.

The rearrangement uses TRBV18 and TRBJ2-2, with D tentatively TRBD2 (5 bases). CDR3 length: 15 residues. V lost 6 bases and J 3 bases, leaving 14 bases between the germline ends. CDR1 and CDR2 from the germline V gene are KGHSH and LQKENI. As DNA, the CDR3 is TGTGCCAGCTCCCATAGAGTGCGGGACACCGGGGAGCTGTTTTTT. Amino acids: CASSHRVRDTGELFF.

The chain is built from TRBV19 and TRBJ2-4; possible D gene TRBD2, 6 bases. Trimming pared 0 bases from V and 6 bases from J, leaving 15 bases between. The CDR3 is 16 amino acids. Per the germline V gene, CDR1 is LNHDA and CDR2 is SQIVND (reference sequence). The DNA for the CDR3 is TGTGCCAGTAGTATAGATAGCGGCAGCAGTACAAACATTCAGTACTTC. Its translation is CASSIDSGSSTNIQYF. Full variable domain (remainder filled in from reference TRBV19 and TRBJ2-4): DGGITQSPKYLFRKEGQNVTLSCEQNLNHDAMYWYRQDPGQGLRLIYYSQIVNDFQKGDIAEGYSVSREKKESFPLTVTSAQKNPTAFYLCASSIDSGSSTNIQYFGAGTRLSVL.

V and J are TRBV5-1 and TRBJ1-2; 7 bases line up with TRBD1. Germline assignment: CDR1 SGHRS and CDR2 YFSETQ. This CDR3 has 13 residues. J was trimmed by 4 bases and V by 4 bases; bases with no gene match: 4. The CDR3 sequence is CASSAGQPYGYTF. As DNA, the CDR3 is TGCGCCAGCAGCGCGGGACAGCCCTATGGCTACACCTTC.